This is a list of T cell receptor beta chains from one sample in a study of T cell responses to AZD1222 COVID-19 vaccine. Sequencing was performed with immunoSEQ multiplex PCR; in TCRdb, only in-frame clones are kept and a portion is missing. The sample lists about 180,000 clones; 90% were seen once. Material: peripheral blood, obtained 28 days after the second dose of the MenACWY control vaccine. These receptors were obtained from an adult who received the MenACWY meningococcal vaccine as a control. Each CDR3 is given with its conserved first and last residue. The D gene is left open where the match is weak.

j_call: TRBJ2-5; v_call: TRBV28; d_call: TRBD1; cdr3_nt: TGTGCCACCAAATTACCCGGGACAGGTGAAGAGACCCAGTACTTC; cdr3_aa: CATKLPGTGEETQYF
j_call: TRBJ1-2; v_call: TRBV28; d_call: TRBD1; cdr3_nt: TGTGCCAGCAACTCACCGACAGGGATTCCTAACTATGGCTACACCTTC; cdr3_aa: CASNSPTGIPNYGYTF
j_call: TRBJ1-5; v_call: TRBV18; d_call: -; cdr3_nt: TGTGCCAGCTCACCAGGGGGAAGCAATCAGCCCCAGCATTTT; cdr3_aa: CASSPGGSNQPQHF
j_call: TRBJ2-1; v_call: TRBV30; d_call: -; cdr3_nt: TGTGCCTGGATGCCGCGGGGCAATGAGCAGTTCTTC; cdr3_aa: CAWMPRGNEQFF
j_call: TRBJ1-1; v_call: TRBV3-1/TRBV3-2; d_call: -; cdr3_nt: TGTGCCAGCAGCCAAGTTGGCGGGGCGAACACTGAAGCTTTCTTT; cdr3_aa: CASSQVGGANTEAFF
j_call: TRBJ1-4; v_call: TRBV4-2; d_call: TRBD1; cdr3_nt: TGTGCCAGCAGCCATAACCCGGGACAGCTTAATGAAAAACTGTTTTTT; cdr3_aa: CASSHNPGQLNEKLFF
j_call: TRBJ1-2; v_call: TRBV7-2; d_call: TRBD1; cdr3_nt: TGTGCCAGCAGCCCCGGACAGGGGATCGGTGGCTACACCTTC; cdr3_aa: CASSPGQGIGGYTF
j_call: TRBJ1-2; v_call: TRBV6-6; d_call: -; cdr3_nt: TGTGCCAGCAAGAGGGGACCTTACTATGGCTACACCTTC; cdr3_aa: CASKRGPYYGYTF
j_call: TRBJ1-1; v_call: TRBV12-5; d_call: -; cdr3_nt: TGTGCTAGTGGTTTAGGGATCGGCACTGAAGCTTTCTTT; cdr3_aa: CASGLGIGTEAFF
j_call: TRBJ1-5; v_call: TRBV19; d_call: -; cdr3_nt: TGTGCCAGTAGTATTGGTTATTCTAGCAATCAGCCCCAGCATTTT; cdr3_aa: CASSIGYSSNQPQHF
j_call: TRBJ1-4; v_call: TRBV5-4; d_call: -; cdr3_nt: TGTGCCAGCAGTCGGGACCCCGCTCCAAATGAAAAACTGTTTTTT; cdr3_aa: CASSRDPAPNEKLFF
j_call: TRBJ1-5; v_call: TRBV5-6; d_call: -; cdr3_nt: TGTGCCAGCAGCTTGTGGCAGGGTAGACAGCCCCAGCATTTT; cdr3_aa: CASSLWQGRQPQHF
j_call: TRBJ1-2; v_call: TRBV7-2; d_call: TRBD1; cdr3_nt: TGTGCCAGCAGCCTTGGGACAGATTATTCCTATGGCTACACCTTC; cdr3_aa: CASSLGTDYSYGYTF
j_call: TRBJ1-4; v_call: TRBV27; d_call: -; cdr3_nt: TGTGCCAGCAGCCCGTTTTACCGGGTGGCTAATGAAAAACTGTTTTTT; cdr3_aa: CASSPFYRVANEKLFF
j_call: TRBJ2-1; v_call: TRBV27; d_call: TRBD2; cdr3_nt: TGTGCCAGCAGTTTAGGGGAAGGACTAGCGGCCGAAAGGTTCTTC; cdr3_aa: CASSLGEGLAAERFF
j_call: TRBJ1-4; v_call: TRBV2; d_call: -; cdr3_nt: TGTGCCAGCAGTTGGGGGGGCCGAGAAAAACTGTTTTTT; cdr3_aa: CASSWGGREKLFF
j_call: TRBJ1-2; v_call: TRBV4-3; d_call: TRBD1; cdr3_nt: TGCGCCAGCAGCCCGGCGGGACAGGGGGGATCCCATGGCTACACCTTC; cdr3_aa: CASSPAGQGGSHGYTF
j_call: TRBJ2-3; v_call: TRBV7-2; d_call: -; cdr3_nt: TGTGCCAGCAGCCCCCGCGGAGGCAGCACAGATACGCAGTATTTT; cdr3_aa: CASSPRGGSTDTQYF
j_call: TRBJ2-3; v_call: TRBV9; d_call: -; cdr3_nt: TGTGCCAGCAGCGAAGGCGGGATTAGCACAGATACGCAGTATTTT; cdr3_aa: CASSEGGISTDTQYF
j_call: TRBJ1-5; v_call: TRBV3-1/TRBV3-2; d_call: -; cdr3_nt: TGTGCCAGCAGCCAAGACCAGGAATTACTTAGCAATCAGCCCCAGCATTTT; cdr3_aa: CASSQDQELLSNQPQHF
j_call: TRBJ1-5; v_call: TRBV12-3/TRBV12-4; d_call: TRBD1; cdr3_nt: TGTGCCAGCAGCTCAGGGGGGAATCAGCCCCAGCATTTT; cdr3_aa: CASSSGGNQPQHF
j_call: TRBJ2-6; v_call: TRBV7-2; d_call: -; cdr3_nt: TGTGCCAGCAGGTCTATCTCGGGGACCAACTCTGGGGCCAACGTCCTGACTTTC; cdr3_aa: CASRSISGTNSGANVLTF
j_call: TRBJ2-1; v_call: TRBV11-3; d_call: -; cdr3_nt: TGTGCCAGCAGCTTAGAGCGGGATGGTGAGCAGTTCTTC; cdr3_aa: CASSLERDGEQFF
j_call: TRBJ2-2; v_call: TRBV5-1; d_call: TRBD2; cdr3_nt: TGCGCCAGCAGCTTAAAAGCGGGACCCTTCACCGGGGAGCTGTTTTTT; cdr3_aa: CASSLKAGPFTGELFF
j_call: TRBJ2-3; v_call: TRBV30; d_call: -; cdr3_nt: TGTGCCTGGAGTGTACAGTCAGAGAGCACAGATACGCAGTATTTT; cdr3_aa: CAWSVQSESTDTQYF
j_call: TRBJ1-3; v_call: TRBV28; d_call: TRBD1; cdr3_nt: TGTGCCAGCAAATTGGGACAGGGGGTGTCTGGAAACACCATATATTTT; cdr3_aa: CASKLGQGVSGNTIYF
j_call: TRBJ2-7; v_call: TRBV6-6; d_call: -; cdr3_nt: TGTGCCAGCAGTTACTGGGACGGGTACACCTACGAGCAGTACTTC; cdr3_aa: CASSYWDGYTYEQYF
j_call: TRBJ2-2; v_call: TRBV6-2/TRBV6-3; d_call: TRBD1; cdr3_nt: TGTGCCAGCAGTTCCGAAGGGACAGGGGGGACCGGGGAGCTGTTTTTT; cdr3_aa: CASSSEGTGGTGELFF
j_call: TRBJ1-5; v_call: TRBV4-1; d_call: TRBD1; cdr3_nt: TGCGCCAGCAGCCAAGTGCTCGACAGGGTTGATCAGCCCCAGCATTTT; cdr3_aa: CASSQVLDRVDQPQHF